These T cell receptor beta chains were read from a single sample in a study of Graves' ophthalmopathy and Graves' hyperthyroidism. TCRdb fed the multiplex PCR reads into MiXCR, producing one record per CDR3 protein. The sample holds around 1.1 million distinct CDR3 sequences, roughly two fifths seen once. Sequenced sample: peripheral blood or thyroid tissue (not recorded which). The receptor source for this set is an adult man with Graves' hyperthyroidism. The CDR3 runs from the conserved cysteine through the conserved F or W. The D gene is left open where the match is weak. Part of the rows lack a size; the others show once, few, many or a class for expanded clones.

clone size: .
D gene: .
J gene: TRBJ2-2
V gene: TRBV20-1
CDR3 protein: CAWKIPVETGELFF
CDR3 DNA: TGTGCCTGGAAGATCCCTGTGGAAACCGGGGAGCTGTTTTTT

clone size: many
D gene: .
J gene: TRBJ2-2
V gene: TRBV6-1
CDR3 protein: CASSPIVGWTGELFF
CDR3 DNA: TGTGCCAGCAGCCCTATCGTGGGGTGGACCGGGGAGCTGTTTTTT

clone size: many
D gene: TRBD1
J gene: TRBJ2-5
V gene: TRBV7-2
CDR3 protein: CASSSQGTGIETQYF
CDR3 DNA: TGTGCCAGCAGCTCGCAGGGGACAGGGATCGAGACCCAGTACTTC

clone size: few
D gene: TRBD1
J gene: TRBJ2-5
V gene: TRBV20-1
CDR3 protein: CSSNGAGGETQYF
CDR3 DNA: TGCAGCTCCAATGGGGCAGGGGGTGAGACCCAGTACTTC

clone size: .
D gene: .
J gene: TRBJ2-7
V gene: TRBV11-2
CDR3 protein: CASSTVRDTGYEQYF
CDR3 DNA: TGTGCCAGCAGTACTGTCCGGGACACCGGCTACGAGCAGTACTTC

clone size: .
D gene: TRBD1
J gene: TRBJ2-6
V gene: TRBV12-3/TRBV12-4
CDR3 protein: CASSHALTGASDSGANVLTF
CDR3 DNA: TGTGCCAGCAGCCACGCCCTCACAGGGGCCAGCGACTCTGGGGCCAACGTCCTGACTTTC

clone size: many
D gene: .
J gene: TRBJ1-4
V gene: TRBV5-1
CDR3 protein: CASSLVAENEKLFF
CDR3 DNA: TGCGCCAGCAGCTTGGTAGCAGAGAATGAAAAACTGTTTTTT

clone size: few
D gene: TRBD1
J gene: TRBJ1-6
V gene: TRBV7-3
CDR3 protein: CASSLESQGEPSPLHF
CDR3 DNA: TGTGCCAGCAGCTTAGAAAGCCAGGGGGAGCCTTCACCCCTCCACTTT

clone size: .
D gene: .
J gene: TRBJ1-6
V gene: TRBV10-2
CDR3 protein: CASNPEYNSPLHF
CDR3 DNA: TGCGCCAGTAACCCAGAGTATAATTCACCCCTCCACTTT

clone size: .
D gene: TRBD2
J gene: TRBJ2-2
V gene: TRBV20-1
CDR3 protein: CSALGLAGDWELFF
CDR3 DNA: TGCAGTGCCCTTGGACTAGCGGGAGATTGGGAGCTGTTTTTT

clone size: .
D gene: TRBD1
J gene: TRBJ2-7
V gene: TRBV7-9
CDR3 protein: CASSLTTGQGIEQYF
CDR3 DNA: TGTGCCAGCAGCTTAACCACGGGACAGGGGATCGAGCAGTACTTC

clone size: many
D gene: .
J gene: TRBJ1-1
V gene: TRBV19
CDR3 protein: CASTPPLGTEAFF
CDR3 DNA: TGTGCCAGTACTCCCCCGTTGGGCACTGAAGCTTTCTTT

clone size: many
D gene: TRBD1
J gene: TRBJ1-2
V gene: TRBV29-1
CDR3 protein: CSVVGQGRNYGYTF
CDR3 DNA: TGCAGCGTTGTGGGACAGGGTAGGAACTATGGCTACACCTTC

clone size: .
D gene: .
J gene: TRBJ2-7
V gene: TRBV5-1
CDR3 protein: CASSFAVQGSVQYF
CDR3 DNA: TGCGCCAGCAGCTTTGCGGTACAGGGTTCGGTGCAGTACTTC

clone size: many
D gene: .
J gene: TRBJ2-5
V gene: TRBV12-3/TRBV12-4
CDR3 protein: CASMGETQYF
CDR3 DNA: TGTGCCAGCATGGGTGAGACCCAGTACTTC

clone size: many
D gene: .
J gene: TRBJ1-5
V gene: TRBV6-2/TRBV6-3
CDR3 protein: CASRVTGSWPQHF
CDR3 DNA: TGTGCCAGCAGGGTTACGGGGTCATGGCCCCAGCATTTT

clone size: few
D gene: .
J gene: TRBJ1-2
V gene: TRBV6-2/TRBV6-3
CDR3 protein: CASSSPRRNYGYTF
CDR3 DNA: TGTGCCAGCAGTTCCCCCAGAAGAAACTATGGCTACACCTTC

clone size: many
D gene: .
J gene: TRBJ1-2
V gene: TRBV7-8
CDR3 protein: CASSLGFRGDNYGYTF
CDR3 DNA: TGTGCCAGCAGCTTAGGCTTCAGGGGCGATAACTATGGCTACACCTTC

clone size: many
D gene: TRBD1
J gene: TRBJ1-2
V gene: TRBV29-1
CDR3 protein: CSVEPRTGGFGYTF
CDR3 DNA: TGCAGCGTTGAGCCCCGGACAGGGGGCTTTGGCTACACCTTC

clone size: .
D gene: .
J gene: TRBJ2-1
V gene: TRBV10-3
CDR3 protein: CASRGTGYTEQFF
CDR3 DNA: TGTGCCAGCAGGGGCACAGGGTACACTGAGCAGTTCTTC

clone size: few
D gene: TRBD1
J gene: TRBJ2-5
V gene: TRBV5-1
CDR3 protein: CASSITLTGGGETQYF
CDR3 DNA: TGCGCCAGCAGCATCACTCTGACAGGGGGCGGTGAGACCCAGTACTTC

clone size: many
D gene: TRBD1
J gene: TRBJ1-5
V gene: TRBV15
CDR3 protein: CATSRDKGAYSNQPQHF
CDR3 DNA: TGTGCCACCAGCAGAGATAAGGGGGCATATAGCAATCAGCCCCAGCATTTT

clone size: many
D gene: .
J gene: TRBJ1-1
V gene: TRBV29-1
CDR3 protein: CSVAASALRAFF
CDR3 DNA: TGCAGCGTTGCGGCCTCAGCCTTGAGAGCTTTCTTT

clone size: few
D gene: .
J gene: TRBJ1-5
V gene: TRBV5-6
CDR3 protein: CASSPAGFSNQPQHF
CDR3 DNA: TGTGCCAGCAGCCCGGCGGGGTTCAGCAATCAGCCCCAGCATTTT

clone size: many
D gene: .
J gene: TRBJ2-7
V gene: TRBV5-6
CDR3 protein: CASSTRLDGIYEQYF
CDR3 DNA: TGTGCCAGCAGTACACGGTTGGACGGAATATACGAGCAGTACTTC

clone size: .
D gene: TRBD2
J gene: TRBJ2-7
V gene: TRBV11-2
CDR3 protein: CASSLVPPGLAGEQYF
CDR3 DNA: TGTGCCAGCAGCTTAGTTCCCCCGGGACTAGCGGGCGAGCAGTACTTC

clone size: many
D gene: TRBD1
J gene: TRBJ1-2
V gene: TRBV7-4
CDR3 protein: CASSYKPRGFRGYTF
CDR3 DNA: TGTGCCAGCAGCTACAAACCCAGGGGGTTCCGGGGCTACACCTTC

clone size: .
D gene: TRBD2
J gene: TRBJ2-7
V gene: TRBV12-3/TRBV12-4
CDR3 protein: CASSTGTSGTEQYF
CDR3 DNA: TGTGCCAGCAGTACCGGGACTAGCGGGACTGAGCAGTACTTC

clone size: .
D gene: .
J gene: TRBJ1-1
V gene: TRBV10-3
CDR3 protein: CAIRAGEMNTEAFF
CDR3 DNA: TGTGCCATCAGGGCGGGGGAGATGAACACTGAAGCTTTCTTT

clone size: many
D gene: TRBD1
J gene: TRBJ2-7
V gene: TRBV7-8
CDR3 protein: CASSSGTGGREQYF
CDR3 DNA: TGTGCCAGCAGTTCAGGGACAGGGGGACGAGAGCAGTACTTC

clone size: few
D gene: TRBD1
J gene: TRBJ1-6
V gene: TRBV10-1
CDR3 protein: CASQGQGGSPLHF
CDR3 DNA: TGCGCCAGCCAAGGACAGGGGGGTTCACCCCTCCACTTT

clone size: few
D gene: .
J gene: TRBJ1-6
V gene: TRBV29-1
CDR3 protein: CSVVEGWGNNSPLHF
CDR3 DNA: TGCAGCGTTGTGGAAGGTTGGGGAAATAATTCACCCCTCCACTTT

clone size: .
D gene: .
J gene: TRBJ1-5
V gene: TRBV19
CDR3 protein: CASTLGGGASNQPQHF
CDR3 DNA: TGTGCCAGTACCCTGGGGGGGGGCGCGAGCAATCAGCCCCAGCATTTT

clone size: .
D gene: TRBD2
J gene: TRBJ2-5
V gene: TRBV2
CDR3 protein: CASSLVLAGGEVETQYF
CDR3 DNA: TGTGCCAGCAGTTTAGTACTAGCGGGGGGAGAAGTAGAGACCCAGTACTTC

clone size: .
D gene: .
J gene: TRBJ1-1
V gene: TRBV12-3/TRBV12-4
CDR3 protein: CASKGTGRYTEAFF
CDR3 DNA: TGTGCCAGCAAAGGGACCGGTCGGTACACTGAAGCTTTCTTT

clone size: .
D gene: .
J gene: TRBJ2-5
V gene: TRBV7-8
CDR3 protein: CASSTQALETQYF
CDR3 DNA: TGTGCCAGCAGCACACAGGCCTTAGAGACCCAGTACTTC

clone size: .
D gene: TRBD1
J gene: TRBJ2-5
V gene: TRBV7-8
CDR3 protein: CASSQGQGPGETQYF
CDR3 DNA: TGTGCCAGCAGCCAGGGACAGGGGCCTGGGGAGACCCAGTACTTC

clone size: few
D gene: .
J gene: TRBJ2-2
V gene: TRBV20-1
CDR3 protein: CSARRQTNTGELFF
CDR3 DNA: TGCAGTGCTAGACGGCAGACGAACACCGGGGAGCTGTTTTTT

clone size: many
D gene: TRBD1
J gene: TRBJ2-5
V gene: TRBV7-9
CDR3 protein: CASSFPTGTGEETQYF
CDR3 DNA: TGTGCCAGCAGCTTTCCTACAGGGACAGGGGAAGAGACCCAGTACTTC

clone size: many
D gene: TRBD1
J gene: TRBJ2-2
V gene: TRBV10-3
CDR3 protein: CAISDAGQGATGELFF
CDR3 DNA: TGTGCCATCAGCGATGCGGGACAGGGGGCCACCGGGGAGCTGTTTTTT

clone size: few
D gene: .
J gene: TRBJ2-2
V gene: TRBV7-8
CDR3 protein: CASSGKGGRGATGELFF
CDR3 DNA: TGTGCCAGCAGCGGAAAAGGGGGGCGCGGAGCAACCGGGGAGCTGTTTTTT

clone size: .
D gene: .
J gene: TRBJ1-1
V gene: TRBV15
CDR3 protein: CATSRDLRGAGRTEAFF
CDR3 DNA: TGTGCCACCAGCAGAGATCTGAGGGGGGCAGGGCGCACTGAAGCTTTCTTT

clone size: .
D gene: .
J gene: TRBJ1-6
V gene: TRBV20-1
CDR3 protein: CSANDRNTDSPLHF
CDR3 DNA: TGCAGTGCAAATGACAGGAACACCGATTCACCCCTCCACTTT

clone size: few
D gene: .
J gene: TRBJ1-5
V gene: TRBV6-6
CDR3 protein: CASSYSAVSNQPQHF
CDR3 DNA: TGTGCCAGCAGTTACTCGGCAGTTAGCAATCAGCCCCAGCATTTT